Each of the 20 T cell receptor beta chains below was sequenced from the same sample in a study of shared clonotypes between healthy human individuals. CD45RO-negative CD8 cells positively selected for CCR7 made up the naive population, which excluded terminally differentiated effector memory CD45RA+ cells. Using immunoSEQ multiplex PCR, the repertoire was profiled, and TCRdb retains in-frame clones only, with some absent. The sample has about 2.1 million clones, around 93% seen once; the top ten hold approximately 1.7%. The sample taken for sequencing was naive CD8+ T cells from PBMCs. The origin of the receptors is a man in his late teens or twenties in good health. Some clones in this sample may be carry-over from other donors' samples.

Here the CDR3 DNA reads TGTGCCAGCAGCTTACAGGCCGTGCGGGCGGACACCGGGGAGCTGTTTTTT. Protein sequence: CASSLQAVRADTGELFF. The V and J genes are TRBV7-9 and TRBJ2-2; D may be TRBD2 (5 bases). The V end lost 2 bases, the J end lost 3 bases, and 16 bases lay between the germline ends. CDR3 size: 17 residues. CDR1 SEHNR and CDR2 FQNEAQ come from the germline V gene (reference sequence).

The chain carries TRBV29-1 and TRBJ2-1, with 11 bases identical to TRBD1. CDR1 is SQVTM, CDR2 ANQGSEA, per germline. CDR3 length: 14 residues. Unmatched junction bases numbered 5, after V lost 6 bases and J lost 4 bases. In nucleotides, the CDR3 is TGCAGCGTCCCGGGACAGGGGGGGTACAATGAGCAGTTCTTC. This encodes CSVPGQGGYNEQFF.

This rearrangement joins TRBV7-4 to TRBJ1-4, with D perhaps matching TRBD1 (5 bases). CDR1 SGHVT and CDR2 SQSDAQ come from the germline V gene. Trimming removed 5 bases from V and 5 bases from J, with 18 bases in between. This CDR3 contains 16 residues. The CDR3 nucleotides read TGTGCCAGCAGCCAAGGGACGTCCGGTGAGAATGAAAAACTGTTTTTT. It translates to CASSQGTSGENEKLFF.

This chain uses TRBV2 with TRBJ2-5; 9 bases line up with TRBD2. The CDR3 extends over 15 amino acids. V trimming: 7 bases; J trimming: 4 bases; junction bases outside the gene matches: 10. The germline V gene has CDR1 SNHLY and CDR2 FYNNEI. As DNA, the CDR3 is TGTGCCAGCATGGGGCTAGCGGGAATTGGAGAGACCCAGTACTTC. Its protein product is CASMGLAGIGETQYF.

The chain has TRBV27 and TRBJ2-2, with a weak D call TRBD2 (7 bases). The CDR3 sequence is 16 residues long. Trimming left V 5 bases short and J 2 bases short, with 15 bases between. CDR1 and CDR2 (germline): MNHEY, SMNVEV (reference sequence). The CDR3 DNA is TGTGCCAGCAGTCTCAAGGGGGGGCTAAACACCGGGGAGCTGTTTTTT. Amino acids: CASSLKGGLNTGELFF.

The V call is TRBV6-6, the J call TRBJ2-7, with D perhaps TRBD2 (6 bases). V lost 8 bases, J lost 2 bases, and 13 bases lay in between. The CDR3 is 13 residues long. Germline values: CDR1 MNHNY, CDR2 SVGAGI (reference sequence). CDR3 region: CASWRGGAYEQYF. As DNA, the CDR3 is TGTGCCAGCTGGCGCGGAGGGGCCTACGAGCAGTACTTC.

The chain links TRBV28 to TRBJ2-7, with 9 positions matching TRBD2. There are 14 residues in the CDR3. Germline CDR1 reads MDHEN; CDR2 reads SYDVKM. The V segment lost 2 bases and the J segment 2 bases; nucleotides outside the gene matches: 1. The CDR3 sequence: CASSLRGRAYEQYF. DNA of the CDR3: TGTGCCAGCAGTTTACGCGGGAGGGCCTACGAGCAGTACTTC.

This clone was observed a few times. The genes are TRBV27 and TRBJ2-1; D call uncertain. This CDR3 spans 11 amino acids. The germline V gene encodes CDR1 MNHEY and CDR2 SMNVEV (reference sequence). V lost 10 bases to trimming and J lost 4 bases, with 8 bases between them. The CDR3 protein is CATGQYNEQFF. DNA of the CDR3: TGTGCCACGGGCCAGTACAATGAGCAGTTCTTC.

V and J are TRBV19 and TRBJ2-7; D uncertain. V was cut by 0 bases and J by 7 bases, with 10 bases left in between. The length of the CDR3 is 13 residues. Germline CDR1 is LNHDA and CDR2 is SQIVND (reference sequence). The CDR3 nucleotides read TGTGCCAGTAGTATAGATGGGGAAGAAGAGCAGTACTTC. Translating gives CASSIDGEEEQYF. Full variable domain (outside the CDR3, taken from reference TRBV19 and TRBJ2-7): DGGITQSPKYLFRKEGQNVTLSCEQNLNHDAMYWYRQDPGQGLRLIYYSQIVNDFQKGDIAEGYSVSREKKESFPLTVTSAQKNPTAFYLCASSIDGEEEQYFGPGTRLTVT.

This clone was counted a single time. The chain combines TRBV4-3 with TRBJ1-1; D gene unclear. The CDR3 length is 16 residues. Germline V gene lookup returns CDR1 LGHNA and CDR2 YSLEER. The V end was cut by 0 bases, the J end by 5 bases, with 16 bases between. The DNA for the CDR3 is TGCGCCAGCAGCCAAGACTTTGGTCCACCCGGGACTGAAGCTTTCTTT. As protein: CASSQDFGPPGTEAFF.

The chain joins TRBV5-6 to TRBJ1-1; unclear D gene. Germline assignment: CDR1 SGHDT and CDR2 YYEEEE. The V end was cut by 3 bases, the J end by 3 bases, with 12 bases between. This CDR3 has 14 residues. The chain's CDR3 is CASSSTSKYTEAFF. CDR3 sequence (DNA): TGTGCCAGCAGCTCTACTAGCAAGTACACTGAAGCTTTCTTT.

The V and J genes are TRBV5-1 and TRBJ2-7; TRBD2 aligns across 7 bases. The ends lost 4 bases at V and 0 bases at J; junction bases unmatched: 10. CDR3 length equals 16 residues. CDR1 and CDR2 (germline): SGHRS, YFSETQ. The CDR3 DNA is TGCGCCAGCAGCCCCGTTGGGGGGGAAAGCTCCTACGAGCAGTACTTC. Encoded protein: CASSPVGGESSYEQYF.

This clone came up a few times. The genes are TRBV19 and TRBJ1-2, with 8 positions matching TRBD1. This CDR3 contains 14 residues. Trimming cost V 5 bases and J 6 bases; bases outside gene matches: 8. In germline, CDR1 is LNHDA, CDR2 SQIVND (reference sequence). The CDR3 protein is CASSPRTGSDGYTF. The DNA of the CDR3 is TGTGCCAGTAGTCCAAGGACAGGGTCTGATGGCTACACCTTC.

This clone was seen once. Here the CDR3 DNA reads TGTGCCAGCAGTTTATGGGTGGGCGATGAGCAGTTCTTC. Amino acids: CASSLWVGDEQFF. This chain joins TRBV27 and TRBJ2-1; D unclear. The germline CDR1 and CDR2 sequences are MNHEY and SMNVEV (reference sequence). This CDR3 contains 13 residues. Between the trimmed V and J ends, which lost 1 base and 8 bases, there was a span of 9 bases.

V is TRBV28 and J is TRBJ2-7; no firm D call. The CDR3 loop spans 14 amino acids. V lost 7 bases and J lost 4, with 17 bases in between. Looked up from germline, CDR1 is MDHEN and CDR2 is SYDVKM. The CDR3 DNA follows: TGTGCCAGCATTCCCTTGAAGTTGCCATACGAGCAGTACTTC. This codes for CASIPLKLPYEQYF.

For this clone: This sample includes further DNA sequences coding for the same CDR3. The chain employs TRBV11-2 and TRBJ2-3; D remains ambiguous. Germline V CDR1 and CDR2: SGHAT, FQNNGV. The CDR3 covers 14 residues. The ends were cut back, 2 bases at V and 0 bases at J, with 6 bases in the middle. This chain's CDR3 is CASSLLGSTDTQYF. The DNA of the CDR3 is TGTGCCAGCAGCTTACTGGGAAGCACAGATACGCAGTATTTT.

The chain employs TRBV6-5 and TRBJ2-5; D unclear. The CDR3 runs 13 residues. V was clipped by 0 bases and J by 3 bases, with 5 bases between them. Germline CDR1 is MNHEY and CDR2 is SVGAGI. The CDR3 sequence: CASSYSLEETQYF. CDR3 nucleotides: TGTGCCAGCAGTTACTCCCTGGAAGAGACCCAGTACTTC.

The rearrangement uses TRBV29-1 and TRBJ2-1; 10 bases align to TRBD2. CDR1 is SQVTM, CDR2 ANQGSEA, per germline. This CDR3 is 13 amino acids long. V shed 8 bases and J 2 bases; nucleotides not matched to a gene: 3. The CDR3 spells CSTSGAAYNEQFF. For the CDR3, the DNA is TGCAGCACTAGCGGGGCAGCCTACAATGAGCAGTTCTTC.

V gene TRBV10-2 combines with J gene TRBJ2-5, with 10 nucleotides matching TRBD2. This CDR3 has 17 amino acids. With V trimmed by 0 bases and J by 5 bases, 9 bases remained unmatched. The germline gives CDR1 WSHSY, CDR2 SAAADI. CDR3 loop: CASSESWPSGSAETQYF. DNA for the CDR3: TGCGCCAGCAGTGAGTCCTGGCCTAGCGGGAGTGCGGAGACCCAGTACTTC.

The chain has TRBV28 and TRBJ2-3; D possibly corresponds to TRBD1 (5 bases). This CDR3 is built from 13 residues. V was clipped by 2 bases and J by 3 bases, with 6 bases between them. Germline lookup yields CDR1 MDHEN and CDR2 SYDVKM. The CDR3 sequence: CASSLGATDTQYF. CDR3 in DNA: TGTGCCAGCAGTTTAGGGGCGACAGATACGCAGTATTTT.